This entry is about one TCR beta chain. Antigen specificity is unknown. Clones were read by immunoSEQ multiplex PCR, and TCRdb kept only the in-frame ones, dropping some. The sample includes about 80,000 clones, around four fifths of them seen just once. The source of the sample is a study of PD-L1 blockade in urothelial cancer. On the study more broadly: Investigators checked blood 3 weeks (second dose) and 6 weeks after treatment start.

Germline V lookup: CDR1 SGHTA, CDR2 FQGTGA. V lost 3 bases, J lost 7 bases, and 10 bases lay in between. The CDR3 loop spans 13 amino acids. Study-level findings and limits: Pretreatment peripheral blood TCR clonality that fell below the median predicted better survival among the patients studied.

As for time point: pretreatment peripheral blood. Patient sample counts ranged from 1 to 8, pretreatment and on-treatment. The origin of this receptor is a man in his forties or fifties with urothelial cancer. Sequenced here: PBMCs, sampled around atezolizumab (anti-PD-L1) treatment. The J gene is TRBJ2-1, the V gene TRBV7-3; perhaps TRBD2 as D (5 bases). The CDR3 bases are TGTGCCAGCAGCTTCCCCCCGGGGAATGAGCAGTTCTTC. Its translation: CASSFPPGNEQFF.